This TCR beta chain came from a study of CD8+CD57+ T cells in acquired aplastic anemia. The CDR3 runs 13 residues. After removal of 7 bases from V and 2 bases from J, the junction contained 6 bases not matched to a gene. Per the germline V gene, CDR1 is SQVTM and CDR2 is ANQGSEA. TCR beta VDJ and CDR3 profiles were obtained from a genomic DNA template. One entry per CDR3 protein, called by TCRdb with MiXCR from the reads. In the table there are 200,000 to 250,000 distinct CDR3 sequences, 34% of which are singletons. The chain is built from TRBV29-1 and TRBJ2-7; TRBD2 agrees at 9 bases. This sequence originates from a human donor in good health, serving as a control. Material: sorted CD4+, CD8+, or CD8+CD57+ T cells (not recorded which) from PBMCs. CDR3 bases: TGCAGCGGACGGACTAGCGCAACCTACGAGCAGTACTTC. The encoded protein is CSGRTSATYEQYF.